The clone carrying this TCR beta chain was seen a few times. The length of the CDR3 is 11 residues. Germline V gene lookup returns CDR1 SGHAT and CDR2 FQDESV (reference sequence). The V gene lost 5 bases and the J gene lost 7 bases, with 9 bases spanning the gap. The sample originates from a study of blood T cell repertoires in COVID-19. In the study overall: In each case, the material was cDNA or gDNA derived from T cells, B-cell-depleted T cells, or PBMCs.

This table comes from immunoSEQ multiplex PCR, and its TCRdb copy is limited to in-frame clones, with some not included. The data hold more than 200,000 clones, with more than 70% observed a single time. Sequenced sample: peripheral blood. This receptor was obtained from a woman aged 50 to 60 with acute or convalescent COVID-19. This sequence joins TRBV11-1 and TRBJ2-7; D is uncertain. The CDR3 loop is CASSMAGEQYF. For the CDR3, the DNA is TGTGCCAGCAGCATGGCAGGTGAGCAGTACTTC.